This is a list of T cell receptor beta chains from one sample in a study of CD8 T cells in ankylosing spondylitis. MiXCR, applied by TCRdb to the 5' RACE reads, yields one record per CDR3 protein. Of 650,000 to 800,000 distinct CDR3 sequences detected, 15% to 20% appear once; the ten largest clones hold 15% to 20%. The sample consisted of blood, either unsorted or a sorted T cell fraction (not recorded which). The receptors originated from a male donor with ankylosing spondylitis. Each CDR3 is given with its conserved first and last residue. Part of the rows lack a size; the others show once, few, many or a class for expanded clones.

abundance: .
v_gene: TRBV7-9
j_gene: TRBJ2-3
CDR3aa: CASSYSTGSLEDTQYF

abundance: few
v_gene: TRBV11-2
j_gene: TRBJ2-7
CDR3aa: CASSADRASSGSYEQYF

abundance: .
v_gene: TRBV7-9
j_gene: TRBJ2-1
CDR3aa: CASSLDRGYYNEQFF

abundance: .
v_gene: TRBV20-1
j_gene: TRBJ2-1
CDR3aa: CSASFGSGYNEQFF

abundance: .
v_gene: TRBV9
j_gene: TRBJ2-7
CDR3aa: CASSTTRLATEQYF

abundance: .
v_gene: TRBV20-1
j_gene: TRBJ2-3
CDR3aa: CSASDIAADTQYF

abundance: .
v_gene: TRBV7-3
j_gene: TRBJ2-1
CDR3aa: CASSILAGPRDEQFF

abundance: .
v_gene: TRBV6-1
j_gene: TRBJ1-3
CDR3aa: CASSAGTGAGNTIYF

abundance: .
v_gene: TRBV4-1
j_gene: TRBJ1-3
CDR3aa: CASSGTGFSGNTIYF

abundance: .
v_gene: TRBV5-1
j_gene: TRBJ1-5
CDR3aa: CASSLGGEISPQHF

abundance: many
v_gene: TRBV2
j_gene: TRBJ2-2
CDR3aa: CASRRLAGDTGELFF

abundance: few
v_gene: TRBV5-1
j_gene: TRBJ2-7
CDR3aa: CASSSGRGLNEQYF

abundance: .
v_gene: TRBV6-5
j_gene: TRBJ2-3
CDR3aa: CASSYDSGRAGTDTQYF

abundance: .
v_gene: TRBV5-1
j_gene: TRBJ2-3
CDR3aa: CASSLGTSGGPSTDTQYF

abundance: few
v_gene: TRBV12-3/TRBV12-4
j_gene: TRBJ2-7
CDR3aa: CASRVLAGGPTGEQYF

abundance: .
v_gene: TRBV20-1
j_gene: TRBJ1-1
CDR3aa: CSASGARLDTEAFF

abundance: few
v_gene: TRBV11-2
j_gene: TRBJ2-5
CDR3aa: CASSLGGRGKETQYF

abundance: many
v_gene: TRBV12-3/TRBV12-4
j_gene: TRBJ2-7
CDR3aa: CASSWDRAYEQYF

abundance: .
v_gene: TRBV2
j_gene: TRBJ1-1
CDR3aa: CASTRKGPDTVPFF

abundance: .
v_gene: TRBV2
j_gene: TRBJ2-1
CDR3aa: CASSEYRLGVYNEQFF

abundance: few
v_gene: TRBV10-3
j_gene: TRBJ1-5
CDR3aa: CAISEKTGDNQPQHF

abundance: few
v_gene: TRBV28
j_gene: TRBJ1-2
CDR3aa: CASSSPFLGGYTF

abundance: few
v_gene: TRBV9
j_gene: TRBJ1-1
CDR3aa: CASSVDGGNTEAFF

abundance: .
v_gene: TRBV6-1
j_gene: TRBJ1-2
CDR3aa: CASRKMKRSGYTF

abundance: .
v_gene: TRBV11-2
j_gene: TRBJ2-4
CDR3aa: CDSTSYLAKNIQYF

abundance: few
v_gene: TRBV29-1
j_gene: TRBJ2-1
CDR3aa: CSVGGGGSYNEQFF

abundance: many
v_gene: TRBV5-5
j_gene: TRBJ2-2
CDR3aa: CASSLTRGELFF

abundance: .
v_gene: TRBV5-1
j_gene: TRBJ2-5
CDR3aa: CASYRVGETQYF

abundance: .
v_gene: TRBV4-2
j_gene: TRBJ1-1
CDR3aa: CASSQDSQGNTEAFF

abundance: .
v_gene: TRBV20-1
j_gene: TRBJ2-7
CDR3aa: CSAPTLTSGNQYF

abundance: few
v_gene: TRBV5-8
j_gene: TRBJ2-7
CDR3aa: CASSLNRGQGRGEQYF

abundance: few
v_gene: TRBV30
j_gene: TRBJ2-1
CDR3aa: CAWSVTGSSYNEQFF

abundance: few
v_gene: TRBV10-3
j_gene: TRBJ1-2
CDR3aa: CAISEPGGADYGYTF

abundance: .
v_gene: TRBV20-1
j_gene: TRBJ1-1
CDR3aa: CSARVPQGGNTEAFF

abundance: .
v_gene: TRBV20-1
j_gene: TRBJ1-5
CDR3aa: CSATRQPNQPQHF

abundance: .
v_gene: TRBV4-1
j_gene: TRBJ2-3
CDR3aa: CASSQGGGPTDTQYF

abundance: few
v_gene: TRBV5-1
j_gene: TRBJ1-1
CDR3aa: CASSLWGLDKTGGIIQNTEAFF